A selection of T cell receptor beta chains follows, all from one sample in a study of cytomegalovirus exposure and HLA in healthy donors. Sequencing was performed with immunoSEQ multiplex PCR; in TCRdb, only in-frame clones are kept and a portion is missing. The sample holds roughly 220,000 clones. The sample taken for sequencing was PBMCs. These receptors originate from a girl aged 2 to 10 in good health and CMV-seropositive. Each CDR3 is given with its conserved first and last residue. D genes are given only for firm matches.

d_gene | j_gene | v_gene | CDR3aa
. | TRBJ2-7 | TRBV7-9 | CASSLGRSSYEQYF
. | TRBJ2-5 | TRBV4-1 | CASSQEDPGMETQYF
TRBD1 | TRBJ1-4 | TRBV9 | CASSEGAGDEKLFF
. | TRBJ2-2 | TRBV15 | CATSRDLGLIGELFF
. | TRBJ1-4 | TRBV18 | CASSPPRGVTNEKLFF
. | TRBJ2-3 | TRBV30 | CAWSVLSGEILGITDTQYF
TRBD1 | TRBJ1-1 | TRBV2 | CASRGVQGTTEAFF
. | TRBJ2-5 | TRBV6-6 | CASRTPQETQYF
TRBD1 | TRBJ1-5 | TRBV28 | CASRTGGGQPQHF
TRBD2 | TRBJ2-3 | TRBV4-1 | CASSRTSGSTDTQYF
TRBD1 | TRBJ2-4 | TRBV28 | CASRDGQGGSRTYF
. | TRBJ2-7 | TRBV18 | CASSPGGSSYEQYF
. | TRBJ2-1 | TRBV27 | CASSLSALAEPYTEQFF
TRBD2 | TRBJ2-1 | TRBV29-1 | CSVANRQAGGQFF
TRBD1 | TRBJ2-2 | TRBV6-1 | CASDRANTGELFF
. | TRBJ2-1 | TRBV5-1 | CASSMAASGLYNEQFF
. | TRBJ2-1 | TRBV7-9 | CASSLGRSYNEQFF
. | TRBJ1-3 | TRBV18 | CASSSYRASGNTIYF
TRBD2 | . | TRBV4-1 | CASSPGVESILGPSGYEQYF
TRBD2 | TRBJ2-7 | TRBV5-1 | CASSLALADSYEQYF
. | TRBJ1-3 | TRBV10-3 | CAISEGGAPGNTIYF
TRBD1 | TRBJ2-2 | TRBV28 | CASGGTTGELFF
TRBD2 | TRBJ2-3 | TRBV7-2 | CASSPSGRRADTQYF
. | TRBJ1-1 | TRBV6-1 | CASSDAGGQTEAFF
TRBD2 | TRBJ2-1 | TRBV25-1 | CASSEYSLADEQFF
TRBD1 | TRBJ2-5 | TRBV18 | CASSQQGAADGETQYF
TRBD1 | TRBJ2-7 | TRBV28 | CASSLSQGAYEQYF
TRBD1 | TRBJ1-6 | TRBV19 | CASSMDRGNSPLHF
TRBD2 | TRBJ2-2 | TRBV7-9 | CASSPSGRRAGELFF
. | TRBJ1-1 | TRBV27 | CASSLYRGDTEAFF
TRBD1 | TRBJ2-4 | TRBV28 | CASSSGTGGNIQYF
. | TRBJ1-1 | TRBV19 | CASKGIGTEAFF
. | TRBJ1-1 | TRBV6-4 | CASSDSAQGNTEAFF
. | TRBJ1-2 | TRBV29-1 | CSVVPPQAWRYYGYTF
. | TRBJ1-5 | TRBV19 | CASTPADSNQPQHF
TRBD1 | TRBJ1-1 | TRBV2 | CASKGADILNTEAFF
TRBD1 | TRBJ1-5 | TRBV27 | CASSLRDSNQPQHF
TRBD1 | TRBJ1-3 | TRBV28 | CASSTGGSGNTIYF
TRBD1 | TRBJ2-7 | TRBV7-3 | CASSPGTGVIYEQYF
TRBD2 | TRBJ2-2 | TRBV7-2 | CASKLAVQGGAGELFF
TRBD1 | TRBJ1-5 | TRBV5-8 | CASDRGNQPQHF
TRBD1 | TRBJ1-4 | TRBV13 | CASSLEGGGGQGTTNEKLFF
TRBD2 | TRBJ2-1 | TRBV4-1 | CASSQDPSLAGKRNEQFF
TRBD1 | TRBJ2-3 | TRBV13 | CASSLYGTGATRDTDTQYF
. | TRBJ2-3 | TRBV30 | CAWSPGDTDTQYF
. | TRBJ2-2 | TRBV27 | CASSWGLGNTGELFF